This T cell receptor (beta chain) was obtained from a study of blood T cell repertoires in COVID-19. Across the whole study: The United States, Italy and Spain supplied acute and convalescent COVID-19 samples. Sample material is recorded as cDNA or gDNA derived from T cells, B-cell-depleted T cells, or PBMCs.

In the original workflow: Amplification with reference gene primers provided the estimates of nucleated cell counts. TCRdb's table, derived via immunoSEQ multiplex PCR, lists solely in-frame clones and lacks some. V and J calls and clone size are copied from that table; D and trimming were computed from the DNA. This table has about 100,000 clones, around nine tenths appearing once. Germline V gene sequence: CDR1 SQVTM, CDR2 ANQGSEA. This CDR3 region has 12 residues. J gave up 4 bases and V 4 bases, and 3 bases lay outside the gene matches. The sample consisted of peripheral blood. The chain is built from TRBV29-1 and TRBJ1-1; 7 positions agree with TRBD1. This clonotype was sampled from a human donor in a cohort sampled during active COVID-19. The CDR3 DNA reads as TGCAGCGTTGTGGCAGGGGGCACTGAAGCTTTCTTT. Protein product: CSVVAGGTEAFF.